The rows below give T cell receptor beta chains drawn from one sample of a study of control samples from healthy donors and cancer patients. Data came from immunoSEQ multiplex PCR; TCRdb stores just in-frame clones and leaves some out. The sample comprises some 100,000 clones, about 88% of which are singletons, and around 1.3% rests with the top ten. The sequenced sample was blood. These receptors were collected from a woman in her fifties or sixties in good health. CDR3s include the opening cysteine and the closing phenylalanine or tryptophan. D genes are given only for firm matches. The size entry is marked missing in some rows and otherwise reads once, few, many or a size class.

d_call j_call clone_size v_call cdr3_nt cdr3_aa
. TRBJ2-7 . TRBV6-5 TGTGCCAGCAGTAATCAGGGCGAGCAGTACTTC CASSNQGEQYF
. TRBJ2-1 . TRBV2 TGTGCCAGCAGTAAGTTTAGGACTCAGGCTAATGAGCAGTTCTTC CASSKFRTQANEQFF
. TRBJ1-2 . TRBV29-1 TGCAGCGTTGAAGAGGGGATGTATGGCTACACCTTC CSVEEGMYGYTF
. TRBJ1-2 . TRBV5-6 TGTGCCAGCAGCTTTAGCGGGGTCCTGAGTCAGGGCTACACCTTC CASSFSGVLSQGYTF
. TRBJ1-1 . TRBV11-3 TGTGCCAGCAGCTTAGTTAGGGGGGTCACTGAAGCTTTCTTT CASSLVRGVTEAFF
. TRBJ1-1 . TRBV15 TGTGCCACCGCGGCACAGAAGAACACTGAAGCTTTCTTT CATAAQKNTEAFF
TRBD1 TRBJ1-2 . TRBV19 TGTGCCAGTAGTAAGACAGGGATGGCCTATGGCTACACCTTC CASSKTGMAYGYTF
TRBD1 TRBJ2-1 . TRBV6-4 TGTGCCAGCAGTGCGGGACAGGGCTACAATGAGCAGTTCTTC CASSAGQGYNEQFF
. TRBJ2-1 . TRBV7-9 TGTGCCAGCAGCTTAGAATACCTCAGGGAATTCAATGAGCAGTTCTTC CASSLEYLREFNEQFF
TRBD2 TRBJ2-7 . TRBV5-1 TGCGCCAGCAGCTTGGTTCGGGAGGGCCGCTACGAGCAGTACTTC CASSLVREGRYEQYF
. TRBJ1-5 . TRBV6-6 TGTGCCAGCAGTCGACAACAGGGATGGGTCAATCAGCCCCAGCATTTT CASSRQQGWVNQPQHF
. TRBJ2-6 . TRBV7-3 TGTGCCAGCAGCCCTGACCAGGGGGCCAACGTCCTGACTTTC CASSPDQGANVLTF
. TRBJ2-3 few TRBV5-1 TGCGCCAGCAGCTTGGCCCCGGGCCCCGGTCGGGCAGATACGCAGTATTTT CASSLAPGPGRADTQYF
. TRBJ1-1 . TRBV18 TGTGCCAGCTCGCTCTCGGGGGAAGGCACTGAAGCTTTCTTT CASSLSGEGTEAFF
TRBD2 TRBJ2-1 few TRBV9 TGTGCCAGCAGCGCCCCAGGGACTAGCGGGGGCGCTTCCTACAATGAGCAGTTCTTC CASSAPGTSGGASYNEQFF
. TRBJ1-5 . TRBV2 TGTGCCAGCAGTGAATTGGGAGGGCAGCTCAGCAATCAGCCCCAGCATTTT CASSELGGQLSNQPQHF
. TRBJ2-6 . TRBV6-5 TGTGCCAGCATGACATCTGGGGCCAACGTCCTGACTTTC CASMTSGANVLTF
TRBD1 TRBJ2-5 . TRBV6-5 TGTGCCAGCAGACGACAGGGGTTGGAGACCCAGTACTTC CASRRQGLETQYF
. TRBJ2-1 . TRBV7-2 TGTGCCAGCAGCTTCACAAAATTAGTGGGGGAGCAGTTCTTC CASSFTKLVGEQFF
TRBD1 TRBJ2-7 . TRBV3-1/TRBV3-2 TGTGCCAGCAGCCAAGATCAGACTACAGGGGGCGAGCAGTACTTC CASSQDQTTGGEQYF
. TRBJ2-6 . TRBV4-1 TGCGCCAGCAGCCCCAAGGGGAGTGGGGCCAACGTCCTGACTTTC CASSPKGSGANVLTF
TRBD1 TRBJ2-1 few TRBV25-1 TGTGCCAGTACAGGGGGTGGGAATGAGCAGTTCTTC CASTGGGNEQFF
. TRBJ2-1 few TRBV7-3 TGTGCCAGCAGCTTAGAGTCGGGGCCGGCGTCCGATGAGCAGTTCTTC CASSLESGPASDEQFF
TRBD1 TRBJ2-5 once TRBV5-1 TGCGCCAGCAGCTCGGGACAGGGTAAAGAGACCCAGTACTTC CASSSGQGKETQYF
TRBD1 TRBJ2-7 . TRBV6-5 TGTGCCAGCAGCCGTGACAGGGTTAACGAGCAGTACTTC CASSRDRVNEQYF
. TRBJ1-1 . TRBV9 TGTGCCAGCAGCGTTTCTATAAACAGGGAGAACACTGAAGCTTTCTTT CASSVSINRENTEAFF
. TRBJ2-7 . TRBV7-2 TGTGCCAGCAGCTTAAGCGGGTGGGATGAGGAGCAGTACTTC CASSLSGWDEEQYF
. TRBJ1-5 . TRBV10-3 TGTGCCATCAGTGAGTCCGGGGGAAGCAATCAGCCCCAGCATTTT CAISESGGSNQPQHF
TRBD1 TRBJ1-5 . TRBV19 TGTGCCAGTAGTATGGGCAGGGACAGGGGCAATCAGCCCCAGCATTTT CASSMGRDRGNQPQHF
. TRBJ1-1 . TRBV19 TGTGCCAGTACAGGGATCACAAGGGGCACTGAAGCTTTCTTT CASTGITRGTEAFF
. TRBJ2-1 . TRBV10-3 TGTGCCATCAGTCCGGACAACAATGAGCAGTTCTTC CAISPDNNEQFF